The T cell receptor beta chain described here comes from a study of blood T cells in healthy people across ages. Findings of the study overall: Strong correlation existed between TCR beta diversity and naive T cell percentage.

This clonotype was seen a handful of times. Its antigen is not identified. Sample-barcoded 5' priming and a J-beta primer mix drove a second PCR of roughly 6 to 12 cycles. From the 5' RACE reads, TCRdb called clonotypes with MiXCR, one entry per CDR3 protein. The sample has roughly 1,800,000 distinct CDR3 sequences; just under 50% are singletons. Samples had at least 7 million PBMCs isolated from them. CDR3 length equals 15 residues. V lost 6 bases to trimming and J lost 2 bases, with 18 bases between them. Germline V lookup: CDR1 DFQATT, CDR2 SNEGSKA (reference sequence). The sequence was obtained from a woman aged 35 to 49 in good health. The V call is TRBV20-1, the J call TRBJ2-3; possible D gene TRBD2, 5 bases. Specimen: blood. The DNA for the CDR3 is TGCAGTGCACCTGCCCTAGCCCGGAACACAGATACGCAGTATTTT. Encoded protein: CSAPALARNTDTQYF.